The entry below describes one TCR beta chain. This sample was included in a study of blood T cell repertoires in COVID-19. Overall study context: In each case, the material was cDNA or gDNA derived from T cells, B-cell-depleted T cells, or PBMCs.

In the authors' workflow: Counts of nucleated cells, estimated from reference gene primer amplification, were obtained. The method was immunoSEQ multiplex PCR; TCRdb's version includes in-frame clones alone and lacks a portion of them. V and J calls and clone size are given by that table; D and trimming were obtained from the DNA. The top ten clones hold 0.8% to 0.95% of a sample with just under 150,000 clones, roughly 86% of them seen once. The sequencing input was peripheral blood. This sequence was found in a woman aged 45 to 65 with acute or convalescent COVID-19.

As DNA, the CDR3 is TGTGCCAGTGGACAGGCGACACGAGAGACCCAGTACTTC. It codes for CASGQATRETQYF. V gene TRBV19 combines with J gene TRBJ2-5; 7 bases line up with TRBD1. Germline loops: CDR1 LNHDA, CDR2 SQIVND (reference sequence). V shed 8 bases and J 4 bases; nucleotides not matched to a gene: 7. CDR3 size: 13 residues.